This T cell receptor beta chain was captured by sequencing in a study of T cell repertoires in cytomegalovirus infection. Study-wide context: CMV infection and matching HLA type were both indicated by public TCR beta signatures.

The table lists this clonotype with a few counts. The target antigen is unknown. In germline, CDR1 is SQVTM, CDR2 ANQGSEA. V was pared by 4 bases and J by 6 bases, with 5 bases of the junction left unmatched. There are 13 residues in the CDR3. From the reads, TCRdb called clonotypes with MiXCR, one entry per CDR3 protein. The sample holds some 68,000 distinct CDR3 sequences, 20% to 25% seen once. Study-level findings and limits: CMV-specific TCR beta clonotypes restricted by HLA-C dominated the ex vivo response.

Material: PBMCs, sequenced either directly or after in vitro stimulation (not recorded which). The chain links TRBV29-1 to TRBJ1-4; 7 bases fit TRBD1. The source of this sequence is a human donor in good health (CMV status not recorded). Some clones in this sample may be carry-over from other donors' samples. The CDR3 loop reads CSVVPGGDEKLFF. As DNA, the CDR3 is TGCAGCGTTGTACCAGGGGGGGATGAAAAACTGTTTTTT.